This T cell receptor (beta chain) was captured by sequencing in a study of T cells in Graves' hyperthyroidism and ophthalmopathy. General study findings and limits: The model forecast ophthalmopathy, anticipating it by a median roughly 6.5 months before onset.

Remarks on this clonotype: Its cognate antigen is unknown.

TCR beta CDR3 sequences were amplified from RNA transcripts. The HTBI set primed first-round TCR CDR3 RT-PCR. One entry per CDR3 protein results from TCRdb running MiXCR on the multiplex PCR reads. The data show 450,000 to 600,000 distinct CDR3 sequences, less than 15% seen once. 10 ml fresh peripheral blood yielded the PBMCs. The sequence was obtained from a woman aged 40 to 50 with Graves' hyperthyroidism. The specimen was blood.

The CDR3 bases are TGTGCCACCAGTCACCGACTAGCGGGAGTTGATACGCAGTATTTT. This encodes CATSHRLAGVDTQYF. The rearrangement uses TRBV24-1 and TRBJ2-3, with 12 bases lining up with TRBD2. This CDR3 is built from 15 residues. Trimming removed 6 bases from V and 6 bases from J; junction bases left unmatched: 6. CDR1 is KGHDR and CDR2 is SFDVKD in the germline V gene.